This T cell receptor (beta chain) came from a study of OX40 agonist ivuxolimab in advanced cancers. Study-wide background: At 0.01 to 10 mg/kg, ivuxolimab was administered intravenously to patients every 2 weeks. Antecedent anti-PD-1, anti-PD-L1 or anti-CTLA-4 therapy was permissible, with 30% to 50% having received some. Study results and caveats: Patients who responded partially at 0.1-3.0 mg/kg showed clonal expansion ranking among the lowest.

Here immunoSEQ multiplex PCR was the method, and the copy in TCRdb shows in-frame clones only, minus some. Of approximately 57,000 clones in the sample, about 81% were seen once. Per the germline V gene, CDR1 is SGHRS and CDR2 is YFSETQ. The V gene lost 4 bases and the J gene lost 5 bases, with 15 bases spanning the gap. CDR3 length: 15 amino acids. Researchers took blood at baseline, on cycle 4 day 1, and on cycle 7 day 1. On this clone itself: Its antigen remains unidentified.

The chain links TRBV5-1 to TRBJ1-4; a possible D gene is TRBD1 (6 bases). Specimen: CD4+ or CD8+ T cells sorted from blood, collected in a trial of the OX40 agonist ivuxolimab. The clonotype comes from an adult with an advanced solid tumor such as melanoma, head and neck, liver or kidney cancer. The CDR3 reads CASSPGGGQNEKLFF. The CDR3 coding sequence is TGCGCCAGCAGCCCTGGGGGGGGCCAAAATGAAAAACTGTTTTTT. The variable domain in full, completed from reference TRBV5-1 and TRBJ1-4, reads KAGVTQTPRYLIKTRGQQVTLSCSPISGHRSVSWYQQTPGQGLQFLFEYFSETQRNKGNFPGRFSGRQFSNSRSEMNVSTLELGDSALYLCASSPGGGQNEKLFFGSGTQLSVL.